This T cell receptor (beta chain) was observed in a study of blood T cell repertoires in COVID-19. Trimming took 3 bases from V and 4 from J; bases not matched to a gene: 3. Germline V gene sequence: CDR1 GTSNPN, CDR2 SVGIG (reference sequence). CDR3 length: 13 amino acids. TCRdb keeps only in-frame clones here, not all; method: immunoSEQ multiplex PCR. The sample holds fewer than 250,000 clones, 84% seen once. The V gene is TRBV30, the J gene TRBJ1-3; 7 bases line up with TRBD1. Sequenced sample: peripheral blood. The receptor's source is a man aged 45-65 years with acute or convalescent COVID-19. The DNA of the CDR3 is TGTGCCTGGAGCACAGGGGAAGGAAACACCATATATTTT. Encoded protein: CAWSTGEGNTIYF.